This T cell receptor (beta chain) was documented in a study of vaccination and CD4 T cells after COVID-19. Treatment described: approximately 11-day PBMC culture with coronavirus spike peptide pools or control peptides (ViraFEST assay). V was trimmed by 4 bases and J by 0 bases, leaving 10 bases between them. From germline, CDR1 is MNHNS and CDR2 SASEGT. This CDR3 comprises 15 residues. The Oncomine TCR Beta short-read assay sequenced DNA from cultured CD4+ T cells. TCRdb re-derived calls from the PCR reads in MiXCR, one entry per CDR3 protein. The sample records over 14,000 distinct CDR3 sequences, roughly 45% being singletons. In the case of this clonotype: Its specificity is unknown.

This TCR was sampled from a human donor with COVID-19. Sequencing was done on a sample of cultured CD4+ T cells from blood. This rearrangement joins TRBV6-1 to TRBJ2-4, with no clear D. CDR3 sequence: CASSVQTLAKNIQYF. The CDR3 coding sequence is TGTGCCAGCAGTGTGCAGACCCTAGCCAAAAACATTCAGTACTTC.